This T cell receptor beta chain derives from a study of T cell responses to AZD1222 COVID-19 vaccine listed by TCRdb under 2021. As for the study more broadly: TCR sequencing was performed for roughly 240 trial participants, of whom about 200 were given two doses of AZD1222 and around 26 were given two doses of MenACWY control vaccine. Enrollment into the trials was organized by age into subgroups of 18-55, 56-69 and 70-plus years, and those subgroups contained approximately 150, 30 and 60 TCR-sequenced participants, respectively.

The time point label, as the study defines it: about 28 days (+/-7) after the second vaccine dose. AZD1222 recipients whose second dose came at about 4 weeks and those whose second dose came at about 12 weeks were combined into one group, since spike-specific TCR depth and breadth did not differ between the two schedules. Vaccinee samples came from UK trials COV001 and COV002, including a single-blind randomized controlled phase 2/3 trial of AZD1222 (ChAdOx1 nCoV-19) in healthy adults. For TCRbeta chain sequencing, PBMC samples were collected from trial participants at day 0 and at day 28 after the second dose. Remarks on this clone: Its antigen remains unidentified. One base away there is no much larger clone; base qualities are not given.

Overall study outcomes, separate from this receptor: The whole spike protein was spanned by vaccine-associated CD4 TCRs, and dominant responses were seen in regions 160-218 and 743-854. Reportedly, almost half of the unique spike-specific TCRs recognized epitopes lying outside the regions that are mutated in the B.1.351 and B.1.1.7 variants. Because no samples from the day 14 peak response were available, repertoires could be characterized only after the peak T cell response. Participants were mostly white British, with more females than males. The authors suggested clonal diversity may have been underestimated. The 56-69-year group was small, and its depth increase did not reach significance, likely because of low power. Conclusions about previously exposed vaccinees were limited because only six AZD1222 recipients were SARS-CoV-2 seropositive at baseline. Spike-specific TCR breadth and depth rose significantly after two AZD1222 doses compared with day 0 and with MenACWY recipients.

The CDR3 regions of human TCRbeta chains were analyzed by immunosequencing. In the paper's pipeline: TCRs in the repertoires were matched against a reference library of SARS-CoV-2-specific TCRs that had been generated with the MIRA antigen-specificity platform. Breadth was defined as the fraction of unique TCRs that were SARS-CoV-2-associated. Depth was defined as the fraction of total T cells that were SARS-CoV-2-associated. Using the MIRA data, every spike-specific TCR was mapped to the spike region that the TCR reacted to and assigned to either a CD4 or a CD8 class. Log10-transformed breadth and depth values were compared by one-way ANOVA with Sidak's multiple comparisons tests. This immuneACCESS table, as held by TCRdb, lists in-frame sequences with V and J called but not all clones. Of the missing ones, under half trace to an unresolved V gene in checked studies; the others have no known cause. V, J and clone size are those of that table, while D and trimming were read from the DNA. The sample yields about 140,000 clones; approximately 92% were counted once. The leading ten clones occupy 6.5% to 8.5% of the sample.

The sample here was peripheral blood, taken 28 days after the second AZD1222 dose. The sequence was collected from an adult who received the AZD1222 COVID-19 vaccine.

The bases are TGTGCCAGTAGTATGAAGAGGGGTACGTTGAACACTGAAGCTTTCTTT. This gives the protein CASSMKRGTLNTEAFF. The rearranged chain carries TRBV19 and TRBJ1-1; the D region possibly corresponds to TRBD1 (5 bases align). The CDR3 sequence holds 16 residues, the cysteine and phenylalanine included. Solely the CDR3 DNA is kept, with 48 bases framed from the first base. The V and J ends are trimmed by 3 bases and 0 bases, leaving 14 bases between them. The germline V gene (reference sequence) supplies CDR1 LNHDA and CDR2 SQIVND.